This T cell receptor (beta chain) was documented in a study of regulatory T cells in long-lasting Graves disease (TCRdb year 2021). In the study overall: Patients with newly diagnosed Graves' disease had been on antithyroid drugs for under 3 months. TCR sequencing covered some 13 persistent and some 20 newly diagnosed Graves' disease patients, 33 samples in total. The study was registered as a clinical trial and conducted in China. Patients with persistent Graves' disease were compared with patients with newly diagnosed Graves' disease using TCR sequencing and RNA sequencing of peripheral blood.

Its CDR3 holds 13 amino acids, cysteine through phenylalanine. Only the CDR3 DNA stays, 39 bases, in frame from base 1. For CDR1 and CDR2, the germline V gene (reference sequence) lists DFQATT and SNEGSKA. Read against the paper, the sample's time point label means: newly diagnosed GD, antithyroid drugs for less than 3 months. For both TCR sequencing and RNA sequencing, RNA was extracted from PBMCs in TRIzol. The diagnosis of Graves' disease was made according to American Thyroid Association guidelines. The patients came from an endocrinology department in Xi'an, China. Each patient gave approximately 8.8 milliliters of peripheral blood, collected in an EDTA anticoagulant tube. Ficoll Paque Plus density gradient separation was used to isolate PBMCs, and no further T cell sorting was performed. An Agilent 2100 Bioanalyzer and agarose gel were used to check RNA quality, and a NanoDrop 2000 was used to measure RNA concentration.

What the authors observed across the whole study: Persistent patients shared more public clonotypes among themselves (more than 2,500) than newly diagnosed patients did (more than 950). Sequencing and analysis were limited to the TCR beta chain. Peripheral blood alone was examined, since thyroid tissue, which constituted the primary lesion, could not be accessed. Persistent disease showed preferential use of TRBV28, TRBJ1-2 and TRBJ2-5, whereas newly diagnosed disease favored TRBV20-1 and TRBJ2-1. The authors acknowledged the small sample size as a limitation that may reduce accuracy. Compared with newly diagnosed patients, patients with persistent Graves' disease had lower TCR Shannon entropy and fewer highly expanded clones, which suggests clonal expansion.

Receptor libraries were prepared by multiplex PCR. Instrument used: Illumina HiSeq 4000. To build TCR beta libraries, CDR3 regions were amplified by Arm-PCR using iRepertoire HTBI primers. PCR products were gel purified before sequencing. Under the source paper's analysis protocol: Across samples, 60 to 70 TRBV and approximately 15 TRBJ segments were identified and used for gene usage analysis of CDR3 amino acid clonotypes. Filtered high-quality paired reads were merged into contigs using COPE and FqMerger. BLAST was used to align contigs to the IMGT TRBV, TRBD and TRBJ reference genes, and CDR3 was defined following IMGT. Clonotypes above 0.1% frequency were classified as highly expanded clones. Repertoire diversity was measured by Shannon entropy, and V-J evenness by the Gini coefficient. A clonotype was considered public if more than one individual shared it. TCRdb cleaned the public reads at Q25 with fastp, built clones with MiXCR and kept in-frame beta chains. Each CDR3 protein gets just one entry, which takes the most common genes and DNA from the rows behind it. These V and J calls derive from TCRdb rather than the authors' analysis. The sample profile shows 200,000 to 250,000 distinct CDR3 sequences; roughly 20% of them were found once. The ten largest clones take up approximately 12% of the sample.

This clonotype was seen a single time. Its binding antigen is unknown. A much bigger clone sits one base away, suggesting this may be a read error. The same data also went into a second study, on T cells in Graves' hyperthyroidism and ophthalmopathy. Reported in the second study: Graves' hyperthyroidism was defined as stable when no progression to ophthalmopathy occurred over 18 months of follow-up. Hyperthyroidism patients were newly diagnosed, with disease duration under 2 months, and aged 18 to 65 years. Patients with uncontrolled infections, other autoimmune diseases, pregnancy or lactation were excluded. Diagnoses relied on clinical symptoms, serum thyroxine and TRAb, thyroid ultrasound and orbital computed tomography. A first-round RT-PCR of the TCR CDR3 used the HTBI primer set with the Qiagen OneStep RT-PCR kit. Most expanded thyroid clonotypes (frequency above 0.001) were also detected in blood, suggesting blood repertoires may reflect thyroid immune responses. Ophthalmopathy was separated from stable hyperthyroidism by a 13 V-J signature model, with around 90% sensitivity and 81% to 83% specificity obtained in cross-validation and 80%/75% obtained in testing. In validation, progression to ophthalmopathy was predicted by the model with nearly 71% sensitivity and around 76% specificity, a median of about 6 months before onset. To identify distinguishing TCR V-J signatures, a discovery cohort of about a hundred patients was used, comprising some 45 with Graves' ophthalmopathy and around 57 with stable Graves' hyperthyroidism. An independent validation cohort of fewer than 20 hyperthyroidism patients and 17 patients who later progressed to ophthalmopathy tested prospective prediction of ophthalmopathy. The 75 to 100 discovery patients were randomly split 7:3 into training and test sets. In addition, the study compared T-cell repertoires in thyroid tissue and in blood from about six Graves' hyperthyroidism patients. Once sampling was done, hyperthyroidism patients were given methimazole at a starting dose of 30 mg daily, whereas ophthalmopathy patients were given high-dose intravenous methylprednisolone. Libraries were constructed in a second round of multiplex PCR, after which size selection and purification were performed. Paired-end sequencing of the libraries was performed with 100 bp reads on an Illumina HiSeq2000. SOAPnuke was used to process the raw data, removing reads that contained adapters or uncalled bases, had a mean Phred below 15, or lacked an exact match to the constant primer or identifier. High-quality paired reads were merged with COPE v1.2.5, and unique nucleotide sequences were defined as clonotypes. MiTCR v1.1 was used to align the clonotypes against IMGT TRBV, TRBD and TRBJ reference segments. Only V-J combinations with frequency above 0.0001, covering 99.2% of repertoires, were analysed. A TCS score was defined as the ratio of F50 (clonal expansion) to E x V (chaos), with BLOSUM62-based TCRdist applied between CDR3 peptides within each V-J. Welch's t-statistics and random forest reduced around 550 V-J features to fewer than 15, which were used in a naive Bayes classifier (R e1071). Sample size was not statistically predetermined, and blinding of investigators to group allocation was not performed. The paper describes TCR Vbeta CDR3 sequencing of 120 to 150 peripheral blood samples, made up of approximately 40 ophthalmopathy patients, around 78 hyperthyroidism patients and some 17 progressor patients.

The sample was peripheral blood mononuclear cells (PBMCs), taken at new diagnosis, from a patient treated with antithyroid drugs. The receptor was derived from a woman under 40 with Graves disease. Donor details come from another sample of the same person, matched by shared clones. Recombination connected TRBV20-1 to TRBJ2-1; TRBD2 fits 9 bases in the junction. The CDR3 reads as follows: CSPRLAEYNEQFF. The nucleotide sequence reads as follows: TGCAGTCCTAGACTAGCGGAGTACAATGAGCAGTTCTTC.